What follows is one TCR beta chain and its context. Repertoires were generated with immunoSEQ multiplex PCR, while TCRdb's copy carries only in-frame clones and drops some. Found here are just under 150,000 clones, approximately 86% of them singletons; the top ten hold over 15%. CDR3 length: 16 amino acids. V lost 2 bases and J lost 2, with 15 bases in between. CDR1 is KGHSH, CDR2 LQKENI, per germline. Specified time point: blood 4 weeks post-SBRT, at nephrectomy. Treatment meaning: 15 Gy SBRT to primary tumor, nephrectomy 4 weeks later. The data are from a study of radiation and T cells in renal cell carcinoma.

The chain links TRBV18 to TRBJ1-1; D is unresolved. The sequencing used blood, collected from a patient whose treatment included radiotherapy and nephrectomy. This receptor was taken from a woman aged 50 to 60 with renal cell carcinoma. The CDR3 here is CASSPAQFLLNTEAFF. CDR3 nucleotides: TGTGCCAGCTCACCAGCGCAGTTCCTCCTCAACACTGAAGCTTTCTTT.